This T cell receptor beta chain is drawn from a study of blood T cells in healthy people across ages. Study-wide findings and caveats: Age showed a roughly linear inverse relationship with TCR beta diversity per million T cells. Expanded clonotype shifts may have been confounded, as the donors had an unknown CMV status.

Total RNA extraction produced at least 5.5 micrograms (per sample) for the study. As for this clonotype: Its antigen is not known. A junction boundary mismatches the germline segment, possibly from a read error.

Together with a sample-barcoded 5' primer, a J-beta primer mix was included in a second PCR lasting about 6 to 11 cycles. Each cDNA was tagged by a template-switch adaptor containing 12 random nucleotides. Each CDR3 protein gets one entry after TCRdb re-called the 5' RACE reads with MiXCR. The repertoire holds 1.8 million or so distinct CDR3 sequences, with approximately 39% as singletons. The receptor was derived from a human donor in good health. Sequenced material: blood.

The CDR3 is CATSRDHGPTSGADVLTF. The CDR3 DNA sequence: TGTGCCACCAGCAGAGATCATGGGCCTACCTCTGGGGCCGACGTCCTGACTTTC. The chain has TRBV15 and TRBJ2-6, with TRBD1 as a possible D gene (5 bases). This CDR3 has 18 amino acids. The germline CDR1 and CDR2 sequences are LNHNV and YYDKDF (reference sequence).